What follows is one T cell receptor (beta chain) and its context. Using immunoSEQ multiplex PCR, the repertoire was profiled, and TCRdb retains in-frame clones only, with some absent. This sample has around 1.9 million clones, with around 93% found just once. Selected positively for CCR7 and CD45RO-negative, naive CD8 cells excluded terminally differentiated effector memory CD45RA+ cells. The sample is drawn from a study of shared clonotypes between healthy human individuals. Overall study context: Per donor, three plates held CD4 naive cells, three held CD4 memory, two held CD8 naive and one held CD8 memory.

This sequence originates from a man aged 18 to 29 in good health. Some clones in this sample may be carry-over from other donors' samples. The sample was naive CD8+ T cells from PBMCs.

The CDR3 sequence: CASSITIGGSPYGYTF. The CDR3 bases are TGTGCCAGCAGCATTACCATTGGGGGTTCCCCCTATGGCTACACCTTC. This sequence joins TRBV27 and TRBJ1-2; the D gene is possibly TRBD1 (5 bases). Germline V gene sequence: CDR1 MNHEY, CDR2 SMNVEV (reference sequence). The CDR3 consists of 16 residues. Trimming pared 6 bases from V and 4 bases from J, leaving 21 bases between.